This is a list of T cell receptor beta chains from one sample in a study of T cell responses to AZD1222 COVID-19 vaccine. TCRdb's table, derived via immunoSEQ multiplex PCR, lists solely in-frame clones and lacks some. The data contain some 120,000 clones, approximately 85% of them seen just once; the ten biggest clones take up approximately 1.5%. The material sequenced was peripheral blood, taken on day 0 of AZD1222 vaccination. Receptors were obtained from an adult in good health. The CDR3 runs from the conserved cysteine through the conserved F or W. A D gene is named only where the DNA matches it firmly. Clone size, where shown, is once, few, many, or a class for clones that have expanded.

d_call	v_call	clone_size	j_call	cdr3_nt	cdr3_aa
-	TRBV5-1	-	TRBJ1-6	TGCGCCAGCAGCCCTCTGGGGGCACCTTATTCACCCCTCCACTTT	CASSPLGAPYSPLHF
-	TRBV7-3	once	TRBJ1-1	TGTGCCAGCAGCCCAGGGTCCACGAACACTGAAGCTTTCTTT	CASSPGSTNTEAFF
-	TRBV6-5	-	TRBJ1-6	TGTGCCAGCAGTTACCAAGGAAGCTCCTATAATTCACCCCTCCACTTT	CASSYQGSSYNSPLHF
TRBD2	TRBV11-2	-	TRBJ2-5	TGTGCCAGCAGCCCCAGGAGCGGGACTCGGGAGACCCAGTACTTC	CASSPRSGTRETQYF
TRBD1	TRBV18	-	TRBJ1-2	TGTGCCAGCTCACCTGGGGGACAGTTTTATGGCTACACCTTC	CASSPGGQFYGYTF
-	TRBV9	-	TRBJ2-1	TGTGCCAGCAGCGTAGCCGGGGGTCTACGGAATGAGCAGTTCTTC	CASSVAGGLRNEQFF
-	TRBV7-8	few	TRBJ1-5	TGTGCCAGCAGCTTCGCTCCTGGACAGACGGGACAGCCCCAGCATTTT	CASSFAPGQTGQPQHF
-	TRBV5-1	-	TRBJ2-7	TGCGCCAGCAGCTTGGCGGACAGCACCTACGAGCAGTACTTC	CASSLADSTYEQYF
-	TRBV3-1/TRBV3-2	once	TRBJ1-3	TGTGCCAGCAGCGAGCGAGGTGGCTCTGGAAACACCATATATTTT	CASSERGGSGNTIYF
-	TRBV3-1/TRBV3-2	once	TRBJ1-1	TGTGCCAGCAGCCAAAGTCCGTGGGTGGAGAACACTGAAGCTTTCTTT	CASSQSPWVENTEAFF
-	TRBV12-5	-	TRBJ1-1	TGTGCTAGTGGCTCCGGGATGAACACTGAAGCTTTCTTT	CASGSGMNTEAFF
-	TRBV5-6	-	TRBJ2-5	TGTGCCAGCAGCCGAAGAACTACAGGGATGTTGGAGACCCAGTACTTC	CASSRRTTGMLETQYF
TRBD1	TRBV7-9	-	TRBJ1-4	TGTGCCAGCAGCCGCCCTCCTCAGGGGGCAGGAGGAAAACTGTTTTTT	CASSRPPQGAGGKLFF
TRBD1	TRBV25-1	once	TRBJ2-1	TGTGCCAGCAGTGACCCGGGACAGTACAATGAGCAGTTCTTC	CASSDPGQYNEQFF
TRBD1	TRBV14	-	TRBJ1-1	TGTGCCAGCAGCCAAACAGGGGTCCGATCGTTCGGAGCTTTCTTT	CASSQTGVRSFGAFF
TRBD2	TRBV11-2	-	TRBJ2-1	TGTGCCAGCAGCTTAGGGCTAGCGGGAGGGCCCTTAACCCCACCGACGCAGTTCTTC	CASSLGLAGGPLTPPTQFF